The 6 T cell receptor beta chains given below trace back to one sample, sequenced in a study of blood T cell repertoires in COVID-19. Here immunoSEQ multiplex PCR was the method, and the copy in TCRdb shows in-frame clones only, minus some. The sample lists around 310,000 clones, around 92% seen once, with over 8.5% in the top ten. Sequenced sample: PBMCs or T cells enriched from blood (not recorded which). All receptors derive from a woman in her 30s who had recovered from COVID-19.

The chain has TRBV28 and TRBJ1-2; perhaps TRBD1 as D (5 bases). Per the germline V gene, CDR1 is MDHEN and CDR2 is SYDVKM. Trimming cost V 6 bases and J 1 base, with 21 bases left between them. The CDR3 is made up of 17 amino acids. In nucleotides, the CDR3 is TGTGCCAGCAGCCGAGAGGCGTATCAGGGTGGTAACTATGGCTACACCTTC. This sequence encodes CASSREAYQGGNYGYTF.

CDR3 sequence (DNA): TGCGCCAGCAGCCAAGATAGAGGGTGGGGACTGGATGAGCAGTTCTTC. Amino acids: CASSQDRGWGLDEQFF. The chain has TRBV4-1 and TRBJ2-1; maybe TRBD2 (6 bases). In germline, CDR1 is MGHRA, CDR2 YSYEKL. Between the trimmed V and J ends, which lost 0 bases and 8 bases, there was a span of 17 bases. The CDR3 runs to 16 residues.

V usage is TRBV13 and J usage is TRBJ2-7, with D possibly TRBD1 on 5 matching bases. The CDR3 length is 15 residues. Trimming left V 4 bases short and J 6 bases short, with 19 bases between. Germline values: CDR1 PRHDT, CDR2 FYEKMQ (reference sequence). CDR3: CASSSETNLGAEQYF. CDR3 DNA: TGTGCCAGCAGCTCTGAGACAAATTTAGGGGCCGAGCAGTACTTC.

The rearrangement uses TRBV10-2 and TRBJ2-7, with D hard to call. The length of the CDR3 is 13 residues. The germline V gene has CDR1 WSHSY and CDR2 SAAADI. With 8 bases removed from V and 0 bases from J, the gap between germline ends came to 11 bases. CDR3 loop: CASQTEFSYEQYF. As DNA, the CDR3 is TGCGCCAGCCAAACGGAGTTCTCCTACGAGCAGTACTTC.

Points on this clone: In the same sample, other DNA sequences code for this CDR3. This chain connects TRBV6-5 to TRBJ1-1; D not certain. The germline gives CDR1 MNHEY, CDR2 SVGAGI. This CDR3 spans 14 amino acids. Trimming left V 2 bases short and J 4 bases short, with 11 bases between. In nucleotides, the CDR3 is TGTGCCAGCAGTTACAGTGGCACGGGCACTGAAGCTTTCTTT. Protein: CASSYSGTGTEAFF.

The V gene is TRBV9, the J gene TRBJ2-1; TRBD2 agrees at 7 bases. The CDR3 has 14 amino acids. V lost 3 bases to trimming and J lost 7 bases; unmatched junction nucleotides: 7. The V gene's germline CDR1 is SGDLS and CDR2 YYNGEE. The CDR3 DNA reads TGTGCCAGCAGCGGGCCTCAAGCGGGGAATGAGCAGTTCTTC. It specifies CASSGPQAGNEQFF. The full variable domain, rest sourced from reference TRBV9 and TRBJ2-1, is DSGVTQTPKHLITATGQRVTLRCSPRSGDLSVYWYQQSLDQGLQFLIQYYNGEERAKGNILERFSAQQFPDLHSELNLSSLELGDSALYFCASSGPQAGNEQFFGPGTRLTVL.